The 12 T cell receptor beta chains in this list originate from one sample, sequenced in a study of cytomegalovirus exposure and HLA in healthy donors. Here immunoSEQ multiplex PCR was the method, and the copy in TCRdb shows in-frame clones only, minus some. The sample records about 67,000 clones, around 94% being singletons. Sequenced input: PBMCs. These receptors originate from a woman younger than 30 in good health and CMV-seronegative.

V is TRBV13 and J is TRBJ2-7, with TRBD2 identical over 11 bases. The CDR3 is 15 amino acids. V lost 5 bases and J lost 2; bases outside the gene matches: 5. Looked up from germline, CDR1 is PRHDT and CDR2 is FYEKMQ (reference sequence). This CDR3 is CASSVIAGGPYEQYF. The DNA of the CDR3 is TGTGCCAGCAGCGTAATAGCGGGGGGGCCCTACGAGCAGTACTTC.

The chain links TRBV5-8 to TRBJ1-5, with 7 bases identical to TRBD1. The CDR3 spans 15 residues. The germline V gene has CDR1 SGHTS and CDR2 YDEGEE. J gave up 0 bases and V 4 bases, and 4 bases lay outside the gene matches. The CDR3 reads CASSPGTVSNQPQHF. CDR3 DNA sequence: TGTGCCAGCAGCCCCGGGACAGTTAGCAATCAGCCCCAGCATTTT.

The V and J genes are TRBV6-6 and TRBJ2-7; 8 bases match TRBD1. Germline loops: CDR1 MNHNY, CDR2 SVGAGI (reference sequence). V shed 2 bases and J 4 bases; nucleotides not matched to a gene: 7. The CDR3 totals 15 residues. CDR3 loop: CASSYVRRGRYEQYF. For the CDR3, the DNA is TGTGCCAGCAGTTACGTACGCAGGGGGCGGTACGAGCAGTACTTC.

CDR3 DNA sequence: TGTGCCAGCAGTGAGAACGATCCGGACAGGTTTGACGAGCAGTACTTC. It specifies CASSENDPDRFDEQYF. This chain connects TRBV28 to TRBJ2-7; 7 bases fit TRBD1. The CDR3 runs to 16 residues. V lost 5 bases and J lost 5; bases outside the gene matches: 15. Germline V gives CDR1 MDHEN, CDR2 SYDVKM.

The chain employs TRBV2 and TRBJ1-5, with D uncertain. V lost 4 bases and J lost 9, with 10 bases in between. Germline V gene data show CDR1 as SNHLY and CDR2 as FYNNEI. This CDR3 contains 12 residues. The CDR3 nucleotides are TGTGCCAGCAGTGCTGTCGCAGGGCCCCAGCATTTT. This encodes CASSAVAGPQHF.

The chain joins TRBV15 to TRBJ1-4; D may be TRBD1 (5 bases). The V and J ends lost 1 base and 0 bases respectively, with 15 bases between them. Germline V gene data show CDR1 as LNHNV and CDR2 as YYDKDF (reference sequence). The CDR3 runs 18 residues. The CDR3 bases are TGTGCCACCAGCAGAGTCGGCACAGGATATGCAACTAATGAAAAACTGTTTTTT. This codes for CATSRVGTGYATNEKLFF.

This chain links TRBV6-5 with TRBJ2-7; TRBD2 is a possible D gene (6 bases). There are 13 residues in the CDR3. V was trimmed by 5 bases and J by 7 bases, leaving 15 bases between them. Germline V gives CDR1 MNHEY, CDR2 SVGAGI. CDR3 DNA: TGTGCCAGCAGTCCAAGGGACTTGTGGGAGCAGTACTTC. This encodes CASSPRDLWEQYF.

This clone was seen only once. The rearrangement links TRBV5-5 to TRBJ2-7, with a tentative D call TRBD2 (5 bases). Germline CDR1 reads SGHKS; CDR2 reads YYEKEE (reference sequence). Trimming shortened V by 2 bases and J by 3 bases, and 15 bases separated the two germline ends. The CDR3 spans 15 residues. The CDR3 DNA reads as TGTGCCAGCAGCTTTTCGACAACGGAGGTCTACGAGCAGTACTTC. Translation gives CASSFSTTEVYEQYF.

This clone was picked up one time. The rearrangement uses TRBV2 and TRBJ2-6; the D gene is possibly TRBD2 (6 bases). Trimming stripped 7 bases from V and 4 bases from J, with 17 bases between. Germline V gene sequence: CDR1 SNHLY, CDR2 FYNNEI. The CDR3 length is 16 residues. The DNA of the CDR3 is TGTGCCAGCACCACCCAGGGACTTGGAGGGGCCAACGTCCTGACTTTC. Its translation is CASTTQGLGGANVLTF.

The chain employs TRBV7-9 and TRBJ2-7; 9 nucleotides agree with TRBD1. The CDR3 length is 15 residues. Unmatched junction bases numbered 6, after V lost 4 bases and J lost 2 bases. The germline gives CDR1 SEHNR, CDR2 FQNEAQ (reference sequence). This CDR3 reads CASSSGQGIAYEQYF. In DNA form, the CDR3 reads TGTGCCAGCAGCTCCGGACAGGGGATCGCCTACGAGCAGTACTTC.

This sequence joins TRBV11-1 and TRBJ2-4; D possibly corresponds to TRBD2 (6 bases). CDR1 is SGHAT and CDR2 is FQDESV in the germline V gene (reference sequence). This CDR3 has 15 amino acids. V gave up 3 bases and J gave up 6 bases, with 15 bases separating them. DNA for the CDR3: TGTGCCAGCAGCTTCCGTTCCGGGACTCGAAACATTCAGTACTTC. Its protein is CASSFRSGTRNIQYF.

The gene calls are TRBV5-6 and TRBJ2-3; D ambiguous. Trimming took off 0 bases at V and 0 bases at J, with 5 bases between the two ends. CDR1 SGHDT and CDR2 YYEEEE come from the germline V gene. The CDR3 spans 14 residues. This CDR3 is CASSLGSSTDTQYF. DNA of the CDR3: TGTGCCAGCAGCTTGGGCAGTAGCACAGATACGCAGTATTTT.